This TCR beta chain was documented in a study of blood T cells in healthy people across ages. A second PCR of roughly 7 to 11 cycles used a sample-barcoded 5' primer and a J-beta primer mix. TCRdb fed the 5' RACE reads into MiXCR, producing one record per CDR3 protein. The sample has approximately 2,000,000 distinct CDR3 sequences, more than 35% seen once; the top ten hold under 30%. In this sample, this clonotype turned up a few times. The ends were cut back, 10 bases at V and 2 bases at J, with 12 bases in the middle. The germline CDR1 and CDR2 sequences are SNHLY and FYNNEI. The CDR3 runs 13 residues.

The rearrangement uses TRBV2 and TRBJ1-5; D not resolved. The receptor's source is a human donor in good health. Specimen: blood. CDR3 DNA sequence: TGTGCCACCTGGCCGGGTGGCAATCAGCCCCAGCATTTT. This translates into CATWPGGNQPQHF.